The clone carrying this T cell receptor (beta chain) has at least ten counts. Its antigen remains unidentified. Trimming removed 8 bases from V and 3 bases from J, with 14 bases in between. CDR1 and CDR2 from the germline V gene are SNHLY and FYNNEI. The CDR3 loop spans 15 amino acids. TCR beta libraries were built with iRepertoire HTBI primers and Arm-PCR of CDR3 regions. TCRdb re-called the multiplex PCR reads with MiXCR, one entry per CDR3 protein. The sample contains a few hundred thousand distinct CDR3 sequences, around 11% of which appear only once. Time point meaning: newly diagnosed GD, antithyroid drugs for less than 3 months. The TCR library was prepared using RNA isolated from PBMCs. Patients all came to the study from an endocrinology department in Xi'an, China. This sample stems from a study of regulatory T cells in long-lasting Graves disease. Study outcomes and limitations: TRBV28, TRBJ1-2 and TRBJ2-5 were favored in persistent disease. Newly diagnosed patients had higher TCR diversity than persistent Graves' patients did.

The same sample was also studied in work on T cells in Graves' hyperthyroidism and ophthalmopathy. Turning to that study: A 13 V-J model separated ophthalmopathy from stable hyperthyroidism.

The TCR comes from a woman in her late teens or twenties with Graves disease. The chain has TRBV2 and TRBJ1-6, with a weak D call TRBD1 (6 bases). Sequences were derived from peripheral blood mononuclear cells (PBMCs), sampled at new diagnosis, from a patient treated with antithyroid drugs. The CDR3 sequence is CASGGGLNYNSPLHF. The CDR3 DNA follows: TGTGCCAGCGGAGGGGGTTTAAACTATAATTCACCCCTCCACTTT.